The 26 T cell receptor beta chains reported below all come from one sample, sequenced in a study of blood T cells in healthy people across ages. Primed by a sample-barcoded 5' primer and a J-beta primer mix, a second PCR proceeded for about 7 to 12 cycles. TCRdb called the 5' RACE reads again in MiXCR, with one record for every CDR3 protein. The repertoire has about 1,500,000 distinct CDR3 sequences, roughly 28% of them found once; the top ten carry 7.7%. Sequencing used blood. These receptors were obtained from a woman in her 30s in good health.

The V call is TRBV2, the J call TRBJ2-1, with unresolved D. The CDR3 is 16 residues long. The germline gives CDR1 SNHLY, CDR2 FYNNEI. V shed 3 bases and J shed 0 bases, with 12 bases lying between them. CDR3 sequence: CASSEASRNSYNEQFF. DNA of the CDR3: TGTGCCAGCAGTGAGGCGTCGCGAAACTCCTACAATGAGCAGTTCTTC.

This clonotype was counted a few times. The gene calls are TRBV7-8 and TRBJ2-5, with 8 nucleotides matching TRBD2. The CDR3 is made up of 15 amino acids. In germline, CDR1 is SGHVS, CDR2 FQNEAQ. The V segment lost 6 bases and the J segment 4 bases; nucleotides outside the gene matches: 10. The CDR3, as DNA: TGTGCCAGCAGTGCAGCGGGAGTAAGGGGAGAGACCCAGTACTTC. Protein sequence: CASSAAGVRGETQYF.

The V gene is TRBV28, the J gene TRBJ2-3; the D gene is possibly TRBD2 (5 bases). Germline loops: CDR1 MDHEN, CDR2 SYDVKM. The CDR3 runs 13 residues. Trimming removed 7 bases at V and 0 bases at J, with 8 bases between. DNA of the CDR3: TGTGCCAGCACACGCGGGAGCACAGATACGCAGTATTTT. The encoded protein is CASTRGSTDTQYF.

This clonotype was observed a handful of times. V is TRBV4-1 and J is TRBJ2-2; 7 nucleotides align to TRBD2. Germline CDR1 is MGHRA and CDR2 is YSYEKL. This CDR3 is 14 amino acids long. With 9 bases clipped from V and 4 bases from J, the junction kept 8 bases outside the gene matches. CDR3 residues: CASGGGYRTGELFF. CDR3 sequence (DNA): TGCGCCAGTGGGGGGGGGTATCGCACCGGGGAGCTGTTTTTT.

There are a few counts of this clonotype. V is TRBV5-8 and J is TRBJ2-1; 9 nucleotides match TRBD2. J lost 0 bases, V lost 6 bases, and 10 bases had no gene match. This CDR3 has 17 amino acids. In germline, CDR1 is SGHTS, CDR2 YDEGEE. The CDR3 nucleotides are TGTGCCAGCATGTCAGGCGGGAGGGGACGCTCCTACAATGAGCAGTTCTTC. Residues: CASMSGGRGRSYNEQFF.

The chain combines TRBV28 with TRBJ2-5; no reliable D call. The V gene lost 6 bases and the J gene lost 5 bases, with 22 bases spanning the gap. CDR3 length: 16 residues. The V gene's germline CDR1 is MDHEN and CDR2 SYDVKM. The CDR3 protein is CASSSIKDMAGETQYF. The CDR3 bases are TGTGCCAGCAGCAGTATCAAGGATATGGCTGGGGAGACCCAGTACTTC.

The rearrangement links TRBV12-3 or TRBV12-4 to TRBJ2-3, with 11 bases lining up with TRBD1. V lost 4 bases, J lost 4 bases, and 10 bases stayed unmatched. The CDR3 contains 17 residues. CDR3 amino acids: CASSSHRTGGRADTQYF. CDR3 bases: TGTGCCAGCAGTTCTCATAGGACAGGGGGCAGGGCAGATACGCAGTATTTT.

The V call is TRBV5-1, the J call TRBJ2-4; the D gene is possibly TRBD1 (5 bases). Trimming took off 1 base at V and 3 bases at J, with 14 bases between the two ends. The CDR3 loop spans 16 amino acids. Germline V gene lookup returns CDR1 SGHRS and CDR2 YFSETQ. In nucleotides, the CDR3 is TGCGCCAGCAGCTTGATGCAGGGCCTAGGCAAAAACATTCAGTACTTC. Translation gives CASSLMQGLGKNIQYF.

This clonotype was detected many times. The gene calls are TRBV6-1 and TRBJ1-2; D not certain. CDR1 and CDR2 from the germline V gene are MNHNS and SASEGT. This CDR3 is built from 11 residues. Trimming shortened V by 3 bases and J by 1 base, and 0 bases separated the two germline ends. CDR3 loop: CASSDNYGYTF. In nucleotides, the CDR3 is TGTGCCAGCAGTGATAACTATGGCTACACCTTC.

Of note for this clonotype: Possible read error: a much larger clone is one base away. The chain couples TRBV20-1 to TRBJ2-1; D remains ambiguous. V was clipped by 6 bases and J by 10 bases, with 22 bases between them. The CDR3 is 14 residues long. Germline V gene data show CDR1 as DFQATT and CDR2 as SNEGSKA (reference sequence). In DNA form, the CDR3 reads TGCAGTGCCCAAGCCATCACCAGCTCCTACGAGCAGTTCTTC. Translation gives CSAQAITSSYEQFF.

This chain connects TRBV20-1 to TRBJ1-1; no firm D call. Germline loops: CDR1 DFQATT, CDR2 SNEGSKA (reference sequence). This CDR3 spans 11 amino acids. Trimming took 4 bases from V and 3 from J, leaving 6 bases between them. As DNA, the CDR3 is TGCAGTGCTAAAGGGTACACTGAAGCTTTCTTT. It encodes CSAKGYTEAFF.

The chain recombines TRBV10-3 with TRBJ2-1; tentatively, D is TRBD2 (6 bases). The CDR3 consists of 15 residues. Germline V gene data show CDR1 as ENHRY and CDR2 as SYGVKD. The V and J ends lost 10 bases and 13 bases respectively, with 29 bases between them. The chain's CDR3 is CATAGGELAKNIQFF. The CDR3, as DNA: TGTGCCACGGCGGGCGGGGAACTTGCCAAAAACATTCAGTTCTTC.

The genes are TRBV20-1 and TRBJ2-3, with TRBD2 as a possible D gene (6 bases). The V end was cut by 1 base, the J end by 3 bases, with 23 bases between. The germline gives CDR1 DFQATT, CDR2 SNEGSKA (reference sequence). The CDR3 extends over 18 amino acids. CDR3 in amino acids: CSARAFFGGTGVTDTQYF. CDR3 nucleotides: TGCAGTGCTAGAGCGTTCTTCGGCGGGACGGGGGTAACAGATACGCAGTATTTT.

This clonotype has a handful of counts. The junction departs from the called germline gene at one end, perhaps through a read error. The CDR3: CASSLVRTTGTQYF. The CDR3 nucleotides read TGTGCCAGCAGTTTAGTGCGGACCACAGGTACGCAGTATTTT. The V and J genes are TRBV12-3 or TRBV12-4 and TRBJ2-3, with D tentatively TRBD1 (5 bases). This CDR3 has 14 residues.

This chain joins TRBV7-9 and TRBJ1-1; 7 bases match TRBD1. The CDR3 is made up of 14 amino acids. In germline, CDR1 is SEHNR, CDR2 FQNEAQ (reference sequence). J gave up 5 bases and V 5 bases, and 8 bases lay outside the gene matches. The CDR3 DNA is TGTGCCAGCAGCATGACAGGGTTGGATACTGAAGCTTTCTTT. It codes for CASSMTGLDTEAFF.

CDR3 sequence (DNA): TGCAGCGTCGTTGGGACTAGCGGGAGTCTAGATACGCAGTATTTT. This encodes CSVVGTSGSLDTQYF. The V and J genes are TRBV29-1 and TRBJ2-3, with 14 bases matching TRBD2. The CDR3 has 15 residues. Germline V gives CDR1 SQVTM, CDR2 ANQGSEA. The V and J ends lost 6 bases and 5 bases, in that order; junction bases with no gene match: 7.

The chain uses TRBV4-1 and TRBJ2-1; D may be TRBD2 (5 bases). The CDR3 covers 14 residues. Trimming stripped 1 base from V and 7 bases from J, with 11 bases between. Germline CDR1 and CDR2: MGHRA and YSYEKL. CDR3 sequence: CASSQGARGNEQFF. The DNA of the CDR3 is TGCGCCAGCAGCCAAGGGGCTCGGGGTAATGAGCAGTTCTTC.

The rearrangement uses TRBV7-2 and TRBJ2-1, with 11 positions matching TRBD2. J lost 4 bases, V lost 3 bases, and 5 bases had no gene match. This CDR3 region has 16 residues. The V gene's germline CDR1 is SGHTA and CDR2 FQGNSA. CDR3 in DNA: TGTGCCAGCAGCTTTAGCGGGGGGGTCGCGTACAATGAGCAGTTCTTC. Translating it yields CASSFSGGVAYNEQFF.

This clonotype has only a few counts. V gene TRBV7-9 combines with J gene TRBJ2-3; TRBD2 aligns across 11 bases. Germline trimming cut 4 bases from V and 1 base from J; bases unmatched to any gene: 4. CDR3 length: 16 amino acids. Looked up from germline, CDR1 is SEHNR and CDR2 is FQNEAQ (reference sequence). CDR3 DNA sequence: TGTGCCAGCAGCTCACTAGCGGGGGCCCGCACAGATACGCAGTATTTT. It yields the protein CASSSLAGARTDTQYF.

Turning to this clonotype: This could be a read error, since a much larger clone is one nucleotide away. The chain joins TRBV5-6 to TRBJ2-1; D gene uncertain. The CDR3 contains 14 residues. The ends were cut back, 2 bases at V and 0 bases at J, with 6 bases in the middle. The germline V gene encodes CDR1 SGHDT and CDR2 YYEEEE. Here the CDR3 reads CASSFKSSYNEQFF. In DNA form, the CDR3 reads TGTGCCAGCAGCTTCAAGAGCTCCTACAATGAGCAGTTCTTC.

The sample holds a few counts of this clonotype. This chain connects TRBV6-6 to TRBJ2-1; 7 bases agree with TRBD2. J gave up 7 bases and V 0 bases, and 9 bases lay outside the gene matches. This CDR3 comprises 16 residues. The germline V gene encodes CDR1 MNHNY and CDR2 SVGAGI (reference sequence). This CDR3 reads CASSYSGRGTTNEQFF. The CDR3 DNA reads as TGTGCCAGCAGTTACTCGGGGCGGGGGACTACAAATGAGCAGTTCTTC.

This clonotype was counted a few times. This rearrangement joins TRBV25-1 to TRBJ2-1; unclear D gene. The germline V and J ends were trimmed by 5 bases and 3 bases, with 11 bases remaining between them. This CDR3 is 14 amino acids long. CDR1 and CDR2 from the germline V gene are MGHDK and SYGVNS. The CDR3 nucleotides are TGTGCCAGCAGTAGCCCGGATATCTACAATGAGCAGTTCTTC. Protein product: CASSSPDIYNEQFF.

The chain links TRBV27 to TRBJ2-4; 11 bases are a match to TRBD2. The J call is uncertain, as TRBJ2-7 better fits the DNA end. The CDR3 spans 15 residues. Germline V gives CDR1 MNHEY, CDR2 SMNVEV (reference sequence). The CDR3 loop is CASRPGTSGDYEQYF. CDR3 DNA sequence: TGTGCCAGCAGACCCGGGACTAGCGGTGACTACGAGCAGTACTTC.

This clonotype was counted between two and nine times. This chain uses TRBV12-5 with TRBJ1-5; D is perhaps TRBD1 (5 bases). The CDR3 length is 14 residues. Germline V gene sequence: CDR1 LGHNT, CDR2 FRNRAP. V lost 5 bases and J 6 bases, leaving 14 bases between the germline ends. CDR3 coding DNA: TGTGCTAGTGGTCCTTCCGGGGGTACTCAGCCCCAGCATTTT. This translates into CASGPSGGTQPQHF.

The chain is built from TRBV7-2 and TRBJ2-7; D remains unclear. The CDR3 consists of 14 residues. Trimming took 7 bases from V and 2 from J, leaving 15 bases between them. CDR1 is SGHTA and CDR2 is FQGNSA in the germline V gene. CDR3 amino acids: CASTSGRSPYEQYF. The CDR3 DNA sequence: TGTGCCAGCACCTCAGGCCGAAGCCCCTACGAGCAGTACTTC.

This clonotype was recorded a few times. This sequence joins TRBV6-1 and TRBJ2-7; TRBD2 is a possible D gene (5 bases). Trimming shortened V by 7 bases and J by 0 bases, and 13 bases separated the two germline ends. The CDR3 length is 14 residues. CDR1 is MNHNS and CDR2 is SASEGT in the germline V gene. CDR3 nucleotides: TGTGCCAGCAAGGGAGCCGGTAGCTCCTACGAGCAGTACTTC. This encodes CASKGAGSSYEQYF.